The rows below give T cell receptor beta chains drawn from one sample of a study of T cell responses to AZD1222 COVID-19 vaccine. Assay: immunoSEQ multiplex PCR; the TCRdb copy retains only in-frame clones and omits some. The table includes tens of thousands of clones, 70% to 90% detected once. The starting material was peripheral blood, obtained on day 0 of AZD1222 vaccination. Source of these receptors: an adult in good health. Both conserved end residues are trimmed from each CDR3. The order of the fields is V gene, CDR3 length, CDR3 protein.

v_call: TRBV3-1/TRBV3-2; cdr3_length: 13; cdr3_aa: ASSQAGGPGYGYT
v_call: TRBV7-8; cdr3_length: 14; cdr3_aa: ASSLLRDSGFYGYT
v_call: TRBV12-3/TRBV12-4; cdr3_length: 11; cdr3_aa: ASSLESYNEQF
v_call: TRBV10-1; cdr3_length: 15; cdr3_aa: ASSGPRVAGAYNEQF
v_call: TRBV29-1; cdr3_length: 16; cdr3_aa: SVEGGKWGSGMNTEAF
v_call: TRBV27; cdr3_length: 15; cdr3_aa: ASSFTFGETFNYGYT
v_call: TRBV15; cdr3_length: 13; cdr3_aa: ATSPTDFSGNTIY
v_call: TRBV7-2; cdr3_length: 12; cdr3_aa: ASSFTGGGTEAF
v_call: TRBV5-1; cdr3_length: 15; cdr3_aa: ASKGSGQSSYNSPLH
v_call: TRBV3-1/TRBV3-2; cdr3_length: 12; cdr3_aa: ASSPRDRGNTIY
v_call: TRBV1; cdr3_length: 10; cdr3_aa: TSSHRGNLAF
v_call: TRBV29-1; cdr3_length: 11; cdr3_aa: SVADRLNEKLF
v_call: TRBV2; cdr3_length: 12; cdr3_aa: ASRDRAVDYGYT
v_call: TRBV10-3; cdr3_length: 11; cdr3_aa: AISARGQETQY
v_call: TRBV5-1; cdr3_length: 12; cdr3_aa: ASSLRGLDNEQF
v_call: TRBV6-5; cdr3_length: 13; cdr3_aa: ASRRGTGKNYGYT
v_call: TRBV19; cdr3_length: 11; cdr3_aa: ASSWSSGNTIY
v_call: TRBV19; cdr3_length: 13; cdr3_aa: ASSGVSSGANVLT
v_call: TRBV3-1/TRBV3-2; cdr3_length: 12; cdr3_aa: ASSQDSGNQPQH
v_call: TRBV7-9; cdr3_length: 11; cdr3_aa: ASSLVVNYGYT
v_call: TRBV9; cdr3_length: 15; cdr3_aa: ASSVTPGTSVVGELF
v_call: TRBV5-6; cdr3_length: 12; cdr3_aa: ASRRGVLGETQY
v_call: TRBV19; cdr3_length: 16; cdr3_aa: ASSANRDSRPQTYEQY
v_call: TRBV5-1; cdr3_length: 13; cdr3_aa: ASSTGQGPNSPLH
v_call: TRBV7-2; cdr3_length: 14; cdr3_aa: ASSSGRVPNTGELF
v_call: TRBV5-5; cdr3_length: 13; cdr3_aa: ASSLSLDSYNEQF